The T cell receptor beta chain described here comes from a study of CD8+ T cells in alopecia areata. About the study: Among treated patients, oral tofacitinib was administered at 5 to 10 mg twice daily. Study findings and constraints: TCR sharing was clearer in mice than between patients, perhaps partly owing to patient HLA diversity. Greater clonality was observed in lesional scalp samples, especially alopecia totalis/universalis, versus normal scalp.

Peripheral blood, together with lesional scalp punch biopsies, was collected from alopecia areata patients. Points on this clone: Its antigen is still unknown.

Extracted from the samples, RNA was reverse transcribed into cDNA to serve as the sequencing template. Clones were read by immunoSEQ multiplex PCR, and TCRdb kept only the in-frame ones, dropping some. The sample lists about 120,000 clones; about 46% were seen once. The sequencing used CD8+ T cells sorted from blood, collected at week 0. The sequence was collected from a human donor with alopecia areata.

The CDR3 coding sequence is TGTGCCAGCAGCTATGACAGGGTCTATGGCTACACCTTC. Its protein is CASSYDRVYGYTF. The chain couples TRBV11-2 to TRBJ1-2, with 7 bases matching TRBD1. CDR1 is SGHAT, CDR2 FQNNGV, per germline. The CDR3 contains 13 residues. With 4 bases clipped from V and 4 bases from J, the junction kept 3 bases outside the gene matches.